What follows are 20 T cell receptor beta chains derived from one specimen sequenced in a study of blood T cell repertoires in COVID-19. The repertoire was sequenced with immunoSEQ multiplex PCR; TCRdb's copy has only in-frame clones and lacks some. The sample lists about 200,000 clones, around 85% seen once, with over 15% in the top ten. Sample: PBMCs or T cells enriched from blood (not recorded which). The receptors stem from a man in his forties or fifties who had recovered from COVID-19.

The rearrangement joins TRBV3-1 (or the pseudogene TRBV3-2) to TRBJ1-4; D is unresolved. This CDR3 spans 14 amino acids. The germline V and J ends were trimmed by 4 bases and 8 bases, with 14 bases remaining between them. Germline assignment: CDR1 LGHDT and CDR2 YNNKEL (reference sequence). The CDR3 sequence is CASSPRGPGEKLFF. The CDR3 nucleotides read TGTGCCAGCAGCCCCCGAGGGCCGGGGGAAAAACTGTTTTTT.

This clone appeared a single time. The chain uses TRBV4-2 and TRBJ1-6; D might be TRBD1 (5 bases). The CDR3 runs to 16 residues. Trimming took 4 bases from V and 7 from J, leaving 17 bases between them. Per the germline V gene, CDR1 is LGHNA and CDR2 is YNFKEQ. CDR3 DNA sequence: TGTGCCAGCAGCCCTGGTGGGGGGTTTTACAATTCACCCCTCCACTTT. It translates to CASSPGGGFYNSPLHF.

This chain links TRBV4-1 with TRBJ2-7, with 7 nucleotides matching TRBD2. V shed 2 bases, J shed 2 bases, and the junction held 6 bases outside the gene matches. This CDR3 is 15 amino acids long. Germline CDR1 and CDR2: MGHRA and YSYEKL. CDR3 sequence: CASSQYSGGTYEQYF. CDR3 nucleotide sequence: TGCGCCAGCAGCCAATACTCGGGGGGTACCTACGAGCAGTACTTC.

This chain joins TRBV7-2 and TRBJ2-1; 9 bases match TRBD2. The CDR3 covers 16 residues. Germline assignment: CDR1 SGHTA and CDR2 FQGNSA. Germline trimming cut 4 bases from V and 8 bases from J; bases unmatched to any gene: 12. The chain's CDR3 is CASSYLGGRALHEQFF. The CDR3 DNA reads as TGTGCCAGCAGCTACCTTGGCGGGAGGGCCCTCCATGAGCAGTTCTTC.

The CDR3 nucleotides read TGTGCCAGCACATCAGGGGGTGGGTCCTACAATGAGCAGTTCTTC. Residues: CASTSGGGSYNEQFF. This chain links TRBV7-9 with TRBJ2-1; 7 nucleotides match TRBD1. This CDR3 spans 15 amino acids. V shed 7 bases, J shed 1 base, and the junction held 7 bases outside the gene matches. The V gene's germline CDR1 is SEHNR and CDR2 FQNEAQ (reference sequence).

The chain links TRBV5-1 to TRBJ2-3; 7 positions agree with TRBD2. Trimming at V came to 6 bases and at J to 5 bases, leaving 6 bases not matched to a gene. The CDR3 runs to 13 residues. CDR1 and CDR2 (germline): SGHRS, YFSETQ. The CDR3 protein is CASTGIAGDTQYF. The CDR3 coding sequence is TGCGCCAGCACCGGAATAGCGGGAGATACGCAGTATTTT. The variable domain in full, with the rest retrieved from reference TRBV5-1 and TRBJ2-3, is KAGVTQTPRYLIKTRGQQVTLSCSPISGHRSVSWYQQTPGQGLQFLFEYFSETQRNKGNFPGRFSGRQFSNSRSEMNVSTLELGDSALYLCASTGIAGDTQYFGPGTRLTVL.

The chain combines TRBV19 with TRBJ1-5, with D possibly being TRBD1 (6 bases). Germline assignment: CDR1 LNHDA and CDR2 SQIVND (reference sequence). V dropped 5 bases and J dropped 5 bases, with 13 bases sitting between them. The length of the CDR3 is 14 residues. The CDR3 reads CASSSRQADQPQHF. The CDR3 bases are TGTGCCAGTAGTTCTAGACAGGCGGATCAGCCCCAGCATTTT. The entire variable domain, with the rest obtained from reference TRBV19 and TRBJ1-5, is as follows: DGGITQSPKYLFRKEGQNVTLSCEQNLNHDAMYWYRQDPGQGLRLIYYSQIVNDFQKGDIAEGYSVSREKKESFPLTVTSAQKNPTAFYLCASSSRQADQPQHFGDGTRLSIL.

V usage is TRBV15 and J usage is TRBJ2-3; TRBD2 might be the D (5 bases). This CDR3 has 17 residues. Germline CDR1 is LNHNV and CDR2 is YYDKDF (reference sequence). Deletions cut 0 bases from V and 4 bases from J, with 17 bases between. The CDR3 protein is CATSREDDLSGPDTQYF. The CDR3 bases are TGTGCCACCAGCAGAGAAGACGACCTGAGCGGTCCAGATACGCAGTATTTT.

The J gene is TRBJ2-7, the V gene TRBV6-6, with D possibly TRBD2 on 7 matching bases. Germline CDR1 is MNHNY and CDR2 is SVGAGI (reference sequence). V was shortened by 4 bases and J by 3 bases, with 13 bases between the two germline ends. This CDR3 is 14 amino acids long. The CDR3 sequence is CASSWGGGYYEQYF. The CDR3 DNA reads TGTGCCAGCAGTTGGGGGGGCGGATACTACGAGCAGTACTTC.

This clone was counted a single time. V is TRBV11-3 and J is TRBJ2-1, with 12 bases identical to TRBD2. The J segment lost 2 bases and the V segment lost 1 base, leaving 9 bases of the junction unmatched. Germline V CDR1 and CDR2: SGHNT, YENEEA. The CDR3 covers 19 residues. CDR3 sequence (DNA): TGTGCCAGCAGCTTAGGGGGGGATTCTAGCGGGAGGGCCTACAATGAGCAGTTCTTC. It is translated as CASSLGGDSSGRAYNEQFF.

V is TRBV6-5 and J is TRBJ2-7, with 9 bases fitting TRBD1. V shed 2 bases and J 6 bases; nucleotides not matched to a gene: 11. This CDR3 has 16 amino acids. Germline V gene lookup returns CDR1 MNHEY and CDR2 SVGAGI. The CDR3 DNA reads TGTGCCAGCAGTTACCAACACGGGACAGGGTCCCTCGAGCAGTACTTC. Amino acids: CASSYQHGTGSLEQYF.

CDR3 nucleotides: TGTGCCAGTAGACACATTTTAAGCAATCAGCCCCAGCATTTT. Its protein is CASRHILSNQPQHF. The V call is TRBV19, the J call TRBJ1-5; D unclear. The CDR3 is 14 amino acids. CDR1 and CDR2 from the germline V gene are LNHDA and SQIVND (reference sequence). The V end was cut by 6 bases, the J end by 1 base, with 10 bases between.

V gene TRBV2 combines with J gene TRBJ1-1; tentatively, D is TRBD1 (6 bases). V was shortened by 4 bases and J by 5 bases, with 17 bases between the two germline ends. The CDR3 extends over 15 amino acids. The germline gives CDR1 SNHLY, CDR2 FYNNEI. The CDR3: CASSGQQGKLTEAFF. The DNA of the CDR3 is TGTGCCAGCAGTGGCCAACAGGGTAAATTGACTGAAGCTTTCTTT.

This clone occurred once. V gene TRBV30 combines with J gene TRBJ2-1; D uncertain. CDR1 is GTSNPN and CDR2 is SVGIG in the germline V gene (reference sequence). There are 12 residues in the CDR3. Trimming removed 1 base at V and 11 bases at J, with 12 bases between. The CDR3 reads CAWSDDSVKQFF. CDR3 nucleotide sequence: TGTGCCTGGAGTGATGACTCGGTTAAGCAGTTCTTC.

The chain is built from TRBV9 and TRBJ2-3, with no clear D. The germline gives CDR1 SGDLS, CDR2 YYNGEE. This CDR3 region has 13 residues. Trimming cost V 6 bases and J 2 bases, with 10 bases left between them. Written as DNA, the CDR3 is TGTGCCAGCACCCTTAGTTTCACAGATACGCAGTATTTT. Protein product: CASTLSFTDTQYF.

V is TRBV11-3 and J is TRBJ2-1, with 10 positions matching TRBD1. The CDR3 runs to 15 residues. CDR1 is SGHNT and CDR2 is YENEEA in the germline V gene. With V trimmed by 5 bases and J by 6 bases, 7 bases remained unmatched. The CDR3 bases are TGTGCCAGCAGCCCTCGGACAGGGGGGGGCAATGAGCAGTTCTTC. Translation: CASSPRTGGGNEQFF.

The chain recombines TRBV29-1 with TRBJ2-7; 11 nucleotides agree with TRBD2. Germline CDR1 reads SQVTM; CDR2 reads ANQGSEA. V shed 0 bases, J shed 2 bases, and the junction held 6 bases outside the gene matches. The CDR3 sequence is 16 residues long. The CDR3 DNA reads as TGCAGCGTTGAAGATCGGGGACTAGCGGTACCCTACGAGCAGTACTTC. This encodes CSVEDRGLAVPYEQYF.

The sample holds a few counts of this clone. The CDR3 sequence is CASSATGELFF. The CDR3 DNA reads TGTGCCAGCAGTGCAACCGGGGAGCTGTTTTTT. The genes are TRBV2 and TRBJ2-2; D gene uncertain. The germline V gene has CDR1 SNHLY and CDR2 FYNNEI. This CDR3 is built from 11 residues. The ends were cut back, 4 bases at V and 5 bases at J, with 2 bases in the middle.

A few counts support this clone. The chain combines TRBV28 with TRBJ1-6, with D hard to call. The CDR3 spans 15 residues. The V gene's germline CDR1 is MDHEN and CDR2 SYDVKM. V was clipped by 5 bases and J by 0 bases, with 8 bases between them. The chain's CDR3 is CASSPSGSYNSPLHF. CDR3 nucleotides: TGTGCCAGCAGTCCCTCGGGCTCCTATAATTCACCCCTCCACTTT.

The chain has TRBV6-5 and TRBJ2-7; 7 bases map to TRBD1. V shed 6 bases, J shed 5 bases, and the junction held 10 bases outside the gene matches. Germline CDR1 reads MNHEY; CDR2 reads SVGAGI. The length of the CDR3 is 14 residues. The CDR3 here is CASRPGQMINEQYF. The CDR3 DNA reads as TGTGCCAGCAGGCCGGGACAGATGATTAACGAGCAGTACTTC.